This T cell receptor beta chain was sequenced during a study of shared clonotypes between healthy human individuals. CDR1 SGHRS and CDR2 YFSETQ come from the germline V gene. V shed 8 bases, J shed 4 bases, and the junction held 19 bases outside the gene matches. CDR3 length: 17 amino acids. Findings of the study overall: Researchers found naive subsets generally carried larger estimated richness than memory subsets.

A note on this clone: As yet, its antigen is unknown.

Repertoires were generated with immunoSEQ multiplex PCR, while TCRdb's copy carries only in-frame clones and drops some. The repertoire holds about 380,000 clones, 96% seen once, with around 0.3% in the top ten. The chain employs TRBV5-1 and TRBJ1-2; TRBD1 matches 8 bases. The TCR was taken from a man aged 25-45 years in good health. The sequenced sample was memory CD8+ T cells sorted from blood. The subset: CD45RO+ cells pooled with CCR7-negative TemRA cells. The CDR3 DNA reads as TGCGCCAGTGGACAGGGCTCGGCCCTGGGTGGTCTCTATGGCTACACCTTC. This sequence encodes CASGQGSALGGLYGYTF. Full variable domain (remainder filled in from reference TRBV5-1 and TRBJ1-2): KAGVTQTPRYLIKTRGQQVTLSCSPISGHRSVSWYQQTPGQGLQFLFEYFSETQRNKGNFPGRFSGRQFSNSRSEMNVSTLELGDSALYLCASGQGSALGGLYGYTFGSGTRLTVV.